The 14 T cell receptor beta chains given below trace back to one sample, sequenced in a study of PD-1 blockade in classical Hodgkin lymphoma (dated by TCRdb to the early 2020s). Preparation of the library involved the immunoSEQ multiplex PCR assay. Sourced from immuneACCESS, this table was stored by TCRdb with only in-frame sequences that have V and J called. A share of the clones is absent; for the studies checked, an unresolved V gene accounts for under half, and the remainder has no known explanation. The sample table lists around 27,000 clones, approximately 93% of them with a count of one. The ten top clones hold about 4% of the sample. The sample's time point label, in plain terms: newly diagnosed, previously untreated cHL patient sample. Sequences were obtained from peripheral blood mononuclear cells (PBMCs). These receptors all come from a human donor with classical Hodgkin lymphoma.

J is TRBJ2-7 and V is TRBV6-5; 7 bases are a match to TRBD1. The J segment lost 2 bases and the V segment lost 4 bases, leaving 8 bases of the junction unmatched. Germline V CDR1 and CDR2: MNHEY, SVGAGI. The CDR3 is 15 amino acids. The CDR3 spells CASSLIGGSAYEQYF. Written as DNA, the CDR3 is TGTGCCAGCAGTTTGATAGGGGGCTCGGCCTACGAGCAGTACTTC.

Only a few counts were recorded for this clone. The chain recombines TRBV7-2 with TRBJ2-1; TRBD2 matches at 11 bases. The V segment lost 3 bases and the J segment 4 bases; nucleotides outside the gene matches: 5. The CDR3 spans 16 residues. Germline CDR1 SGHTA, CDR2 FQGNSA. As DNA, the CDR3 is TGTGCCAGCAGCTTGTCCGGGACTAGCGGATACAATGAGCAGTTCTTC. Encoded protein: CASSLSGTSGYNEQFF.

The chain combines TRBV30 with TRBJ1-1; D remains unclear. Germline lookup yields CDR1 GTSNPN and CDR2 SVGIG (reference sequence). Trimming stripped 2 bases from V and 1 base from J, with 8 bases between. The CDR3 contains 13 residues. The CDR3 loop is CAWSREGNTEAFF. The CDR3 nucleotides read TGTGCCTGGAGTCGGGAGGGGAACACTGAAGCTTTCTTT.

The V call is TRBV28, the J call TRBJ2-3, with TRBD1 matching 9 bases. CDR1 is MDHEN and CDR2 is SYDVKM in the germline V gene. The CDR3 runs 13 residues. Losses at the gene ends were 6 bases for V and 3 bases for J; bases not matched to a gene: 1. CDR3 residues: CASSGQGTDTQYF. CDR3 nucleotide sequence: TGTGCCAGCAGCGGACAGGGGACAGATACGCAGTATTTT.

This chain joins TRBV28 and TRBJ2-3, with TRBD2 matching over 10 bases. Per the germline V gene, CDR1 is MDHEN and CDR2 is SYDVKM. This CDR3 spans 17 amino acids. V dropped 1 base and J dropped 4; count of bases not matched to a gene: 8. The CDR3 DNA is TGTGCCAGCAGTTTATCCACGACTAGCGGGTTAGCAGATACGCAGTATTTT. It is translated as CASSLSTTSGLADTQYF.

This clone was found a few times. This rearrangement joins TRBV4-3 to TRBJ2-3, with no clear D. With 0 bases removed from V and 4 bases from J, the gap between germline ends came to 8 bases. This CDR3 spans 14 amino acids. Germline CDR1 is LGHNA and CDR2 is YSLEER. The CDR3 sequence is CASSQDVRSDTQYF. The CDR3 nucleotides are TGCGCCAGCAGCCAAGACGTCCGATCAGATACGCAGTATTTT.

J is TRBJ2-7 and V is TRBV19; no clear D gene. CDR1 and CDR2 from the germline V gene are LNHDA and SQIVND (reference sequence). V was cut by 7 bases and J by 0 bases, with 7 bases left in between. CDR3 length equals 12 residues. The CDR3 region is CASKGPSYEQYF. The DNA for the CDR3 is TGTGCCAGTAAGGGTCCCTCCTACGAGCAGTACTTC.

V gene TRBV5-6 combines with J gene TRBJ1-1; a weak D match, TRBD1 (6 bases). The V and J ends lost 5 bases and 4 bases respectively, with 18 bases between them. Germline V gives CDR1 SGHDT, CDR2 YYEEEE. The CDR3 covers 15 residues. CDR3: CASRVAAIGGTEAFF. CDR3 coding DNA: TGTGCCAGCAGGGTCGCGGCGATAGGGGGCACTGAAGCTTTCTTT.

This rearrangement joins TRBV5-4 to TRBJ1-1; D not certain. From germline, CDR1 is SGHNT and CDR2 YYREEE (reference sequence). The V and J ends lost 4 bases and 9 bases respectively, with 16 bases between them. The CDR3 is 13 residues long. CDR3 residues: CASSLSGRQQAFF. Written as DNA, the CDR3 is TGTGCCAGCAGCCTATCAGGACGGCAACAAGCTTTCTTT.

The chain employs TRBV4-3 and TRBJ2-5, with TRBD1 matching 7 bases. Germline V gives CDR1 LGHNA, CDR2 YSLEER. CDR3 length: 16 amino acids. V was pared by 4 bases and J by 2 bases, with 10 bases of the junction left unmatched. In DNA form, the CDR3 reads TGCGCCAGCAGCCCACAGGGGTTTAGAGGGCAAGAGACCCAGTACTTC. Its translation is CASSPQGFRGQETQYF.

This chain uses TRBV18 with TRBJ1-6, with D possibly being TRBD1 (5 bases). There are 13 residues in the CDR3. V lost 5 bases, J lost 6 bases, and 8 bases lay in between. In germline, CDR1 is KGHSH, CDR2 LQKENI. The CDR3, as DNA: TGTGCCAGCTCAGACAGTTTTAATTCACCCCTCCACTTT. Translation gives CASSDSFNSPLHF. The full variable domain, rest sourced from reference TRBV18 and TRBJ1-6, is NAGVMQNPRHLVRRRGQEARLRCSPMKGHSHVYWYRQLPEEGLKFMVYLQKENIIDESGMPKERFSAEFPKEGPSILRIQQVVRGDSAAYFCASSDSFNSPLHFGNGTRLTVT.

This chain joins TRBV2 and TRBJ2-3, with D unclear. Germline V CDR1 and CDR2: SNHLY, FYNNEI. This CDR3 region has 14 residues. V gave up 8 bases and J gave up 6 bases, with 18 bases separating them. The CDR3 DNA reads as TGTGCCAGCGGGCGCTGGCGGCTAGGGGATACGCAGTATTTT. It translates to CASGRWRLGDTQYF.

The chain couples TRBV4-1 to TRBJ1-2; D gene uncertain. Between the trimmed V and J ends, which lost 1 base and 4 bases, there was a span of 10 bases. The CDR3 loop spans 14 amino acids. Germline loops: CDR1 MGHRA, CDR2 YSYEKL. The CDR3 loop reads CASSQASGGYGYTF. CDR3 coding DNA: TGCGCCAGCAGCCAAGCATCGGGAGGCTATGGCTACACCTTC.

The chain employs TRBV9 and TRBJ2-5; TRBD1 might be the D (7 bases). V gave up 4 bases and J gave up 5 bases, with 18 bases separating them. Germline V gene sequence: CDR1 SGDLS, CDR2 YYNGEE. This CDR3 has 15 residues. CDR3: CASSSGGMSGETQYF. The CDR3 DNA sequence: TGTGCCAGCAGCTCAGGGGGGATGTCTGGGGAGACCCAGTACTTC.